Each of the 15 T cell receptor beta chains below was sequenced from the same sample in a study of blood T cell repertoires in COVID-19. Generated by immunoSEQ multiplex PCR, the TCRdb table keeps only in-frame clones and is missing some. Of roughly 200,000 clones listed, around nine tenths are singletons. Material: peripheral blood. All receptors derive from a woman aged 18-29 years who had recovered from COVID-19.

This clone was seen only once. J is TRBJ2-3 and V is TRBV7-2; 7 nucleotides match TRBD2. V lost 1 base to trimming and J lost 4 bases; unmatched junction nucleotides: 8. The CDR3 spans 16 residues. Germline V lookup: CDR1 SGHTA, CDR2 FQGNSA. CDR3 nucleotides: TGTGCCAGCAGCTTAGTCGTGGGAGGGGCCGCAGATACGCAGTATTTT. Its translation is CASSLVVGGAADTQYF.

The CDR3 nucleotides read TGTGCCAGCAGCTATGAACGGGTATCTAGAGGAACTAATGAAAAACTGTTTTTT. Translated: CASSYERVSRGTNEKLFF. The chain links TRBV7-8 to TRBJ1-4, with unresolved D. This CDR3 contains 18 residues. V was trimmed by 4 bases and J by 1 base, leaving 19 bases between them. Germline V gives CDR1 SGHVS, CDR2 FQNEAQ.

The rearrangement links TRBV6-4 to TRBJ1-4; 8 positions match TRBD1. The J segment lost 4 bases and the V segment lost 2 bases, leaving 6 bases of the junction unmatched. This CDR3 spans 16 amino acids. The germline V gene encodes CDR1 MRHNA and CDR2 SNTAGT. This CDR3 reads CASSDPGQGGNEKLFF. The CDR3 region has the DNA TGTGCCAGCAGTGACCCTGGACAGGGAGGTAATGAAAAACTGTTTTTT.

CDR3 protein: CASSPQAGQETQYF. DNA for the CDR3: TGTGCCAGCTCACCCCAGGCAGGTCAAGAGACCCAGTACTTC. The chain has TRBV18 and TRBJ2-5; D is uncertain. Looked up from germline, CDR1 is KGHSH and CDR2 is LQKENI. The CDR3 is 14 residues long. Deletions cut 3 bases from V and 2 bases from J, with 10 bases between.

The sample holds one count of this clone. CDR3 DNA: TGTGCCAGCAGTTACGGGTCAGGGAACGGCTACACCTTC. Amino acid sequence: CASSYGSGNGYTF. The V gene is TRBV6-5, the J gene TRBJ1-2, with D possibly TRBD1 on 5 matching bases. CDR3 length: 13 residues. From germline, CDR1 is MNHEY and CDR2 SVGAGI. The V end lost 2 bases, the J end lost 8 bases, and 12 bases lay between the germline ends.

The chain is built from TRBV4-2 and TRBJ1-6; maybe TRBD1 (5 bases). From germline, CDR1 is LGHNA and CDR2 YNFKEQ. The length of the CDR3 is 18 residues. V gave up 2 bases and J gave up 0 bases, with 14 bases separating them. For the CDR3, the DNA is TGTGCCAGCAGCCAATTTGGGGGGGGTAGCTCCTATAATTCACCCCTCCACTTT. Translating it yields CASSQFGGGSSYNSPLHF.

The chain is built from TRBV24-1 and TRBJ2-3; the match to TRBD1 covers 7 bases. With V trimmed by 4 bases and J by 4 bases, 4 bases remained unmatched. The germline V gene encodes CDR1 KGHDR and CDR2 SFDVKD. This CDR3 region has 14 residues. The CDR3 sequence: CATSDPTGSDTQYF. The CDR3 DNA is TGTGCCACCAGTGACCCGACAGGGTCAGATACGCAGTATTTT.

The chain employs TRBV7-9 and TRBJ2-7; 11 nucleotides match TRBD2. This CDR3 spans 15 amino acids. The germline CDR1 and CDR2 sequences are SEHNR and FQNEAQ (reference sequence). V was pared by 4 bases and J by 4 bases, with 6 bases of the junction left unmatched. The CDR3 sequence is CASSSGTSGLYEQYV. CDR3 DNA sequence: TGTGCCAGCAGCTCAGGGACTAGCGGTCTTTACGAGCAGTACGTC.

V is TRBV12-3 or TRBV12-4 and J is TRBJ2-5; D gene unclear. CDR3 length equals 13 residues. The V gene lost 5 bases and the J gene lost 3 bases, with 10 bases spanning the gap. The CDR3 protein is CASSKDSEETQYF. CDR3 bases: TGTGCCAGCAGTAAAGACTCGGAAGAGACCCAGTACTTC.

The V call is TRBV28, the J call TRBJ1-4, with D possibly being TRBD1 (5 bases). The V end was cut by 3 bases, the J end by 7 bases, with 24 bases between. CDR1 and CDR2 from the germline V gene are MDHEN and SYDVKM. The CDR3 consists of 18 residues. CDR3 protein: CASSFNPGLPGSSEKLFF. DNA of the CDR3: TGTGCCAGCAGTTTTAACCCGGGACTCCCGGGGAGCAGTGAAAAACTGTTTTTT.

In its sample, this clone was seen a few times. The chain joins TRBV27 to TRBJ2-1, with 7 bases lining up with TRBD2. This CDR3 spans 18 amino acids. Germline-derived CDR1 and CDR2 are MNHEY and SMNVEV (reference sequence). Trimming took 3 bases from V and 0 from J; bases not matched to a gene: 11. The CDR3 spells CASSFFPKRDGSYNEQFF. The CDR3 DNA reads TGTGCCAGCAGTTTCTTCCCCAAGCGGGATGGCTCCTACAATGAGCAGTTCTTC.

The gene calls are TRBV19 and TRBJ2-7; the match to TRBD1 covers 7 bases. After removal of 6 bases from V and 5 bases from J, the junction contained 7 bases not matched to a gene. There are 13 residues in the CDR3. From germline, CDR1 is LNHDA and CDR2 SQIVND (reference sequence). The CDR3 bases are TGTGCCAGTAGGACCACAGGGGTCAACGAGCAGTACTTC. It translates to CASRTTGVNEQYF.

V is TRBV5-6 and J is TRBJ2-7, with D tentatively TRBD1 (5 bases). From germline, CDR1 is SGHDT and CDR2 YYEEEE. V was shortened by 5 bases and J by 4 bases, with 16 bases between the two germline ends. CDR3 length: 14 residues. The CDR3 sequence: CASRSAGHVYEQYF. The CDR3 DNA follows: TGTGCCAGCAGGTCGGCAGGGCACGTTTACGAGCAGTACTTC.

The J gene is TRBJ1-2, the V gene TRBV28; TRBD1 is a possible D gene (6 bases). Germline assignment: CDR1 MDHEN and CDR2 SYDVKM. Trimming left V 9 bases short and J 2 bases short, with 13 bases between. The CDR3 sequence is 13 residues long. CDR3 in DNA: TGTGCCAGTTGGGACAAGGGGAACTATGGCTACACCTTC. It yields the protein CASWDKGNYGYTF.

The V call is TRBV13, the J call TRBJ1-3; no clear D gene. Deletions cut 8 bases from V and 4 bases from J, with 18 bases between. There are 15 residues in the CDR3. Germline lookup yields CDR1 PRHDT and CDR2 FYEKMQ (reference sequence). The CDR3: CASGRAYPSGNTIYF. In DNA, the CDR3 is TGTGCCAGCGGTAGAGCTTATCCTTCAGGAAACACCATATATTTT.